Detailed here is one TCR beta chain. Its target is not known. One entry per CDR3 protein results from TCRdb running MiXCR on the 5' RACE reads. The table lists approximately 610,000 distinct CDR3 sequences, about a sixth of them singletons. This sample is drawn from a study of T cells after yellow fever vaccination. Broader study findings: Most clones from primary vaccination were detected again post-booster (almost 98% CD4, roughly 90% CD8). Researchers report a weaker secondary response that nonetheless peaked faster, day 5 versus 15.

V lost 4 bases, J lost 4 bases, and 13 bases lay in between. Germline lookup yields CDR1 SNHLY and CDR2 FYNNEI. The CDR3 loop spans 15 amino acids. The sequence was obtained from a man aged 18 to 35 who received the YFV17D yellow fever vaccine. The chain is built from TRBV2 and TRBJ2-2; TRBD1 is a possible D gene (6 bases). Sequencing used PBMCs, obtained about 5 days after the first yellow fever vaccination. The CDR3 reads CASSGKGGVTGELFF. The CDR3 bases are TGTGCCAGCAGTGGTAAAGGGGGAGTCACCGGGGAGCTGTTTTTT.